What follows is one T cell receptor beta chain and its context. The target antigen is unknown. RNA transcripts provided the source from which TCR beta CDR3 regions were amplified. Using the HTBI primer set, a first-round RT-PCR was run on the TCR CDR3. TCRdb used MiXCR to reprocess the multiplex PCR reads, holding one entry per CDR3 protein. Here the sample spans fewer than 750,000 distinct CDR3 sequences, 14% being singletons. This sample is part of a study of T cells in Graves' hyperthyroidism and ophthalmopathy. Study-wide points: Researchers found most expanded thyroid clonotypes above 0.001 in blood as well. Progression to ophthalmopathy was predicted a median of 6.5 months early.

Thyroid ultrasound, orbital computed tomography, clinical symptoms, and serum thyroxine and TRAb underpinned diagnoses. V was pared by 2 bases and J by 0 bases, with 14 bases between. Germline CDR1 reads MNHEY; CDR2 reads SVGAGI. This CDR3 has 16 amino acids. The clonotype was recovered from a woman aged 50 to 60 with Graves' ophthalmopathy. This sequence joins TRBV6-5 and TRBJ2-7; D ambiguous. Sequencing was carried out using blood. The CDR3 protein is CASSYRPPPSSYEQYF. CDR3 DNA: TGTGCCAGCAGTTACCGCCCCCCCCCGAGCTCCTACGAGCAGTACTTC.